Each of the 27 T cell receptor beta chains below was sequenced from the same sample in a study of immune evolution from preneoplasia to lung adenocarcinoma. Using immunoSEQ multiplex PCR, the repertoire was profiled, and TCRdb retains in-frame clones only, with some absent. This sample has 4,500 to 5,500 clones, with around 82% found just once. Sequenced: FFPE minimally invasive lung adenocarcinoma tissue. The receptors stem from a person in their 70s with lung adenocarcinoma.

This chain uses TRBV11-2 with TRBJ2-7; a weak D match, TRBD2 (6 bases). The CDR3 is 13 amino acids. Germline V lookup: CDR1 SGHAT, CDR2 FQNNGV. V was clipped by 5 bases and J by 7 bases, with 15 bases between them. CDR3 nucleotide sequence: TGTGCCAGCAGCCCAGCCCCGGGACTTGAGCAGTACTTC. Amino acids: CASSPAPGLEQYF.

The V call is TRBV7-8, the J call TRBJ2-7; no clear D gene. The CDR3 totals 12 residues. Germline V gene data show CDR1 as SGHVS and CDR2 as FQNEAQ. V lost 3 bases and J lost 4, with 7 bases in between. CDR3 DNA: TGTGCCAGCAGCTTTACCGAATACGAGCAGTACTTC. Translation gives CASSFTEYEQYF. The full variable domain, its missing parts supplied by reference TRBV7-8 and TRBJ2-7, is GAGVSQSPRYKVAKRGQDVALRCDPISGHVSLFWYQQALGQGPEFLTYFQNEAQLDKSGLPSDRFFAERPEGSVSTLKIQRTQQEDSAVYLCASSFTEYEQYFGPGTRLTVT.

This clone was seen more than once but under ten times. The CDR3 here is CASSLGAETGELFF. CDR3 nucleotides: TGTGCCAGCAGTTTGGGGGCTGAGACCGGGGAGCTGTTTTTT. The rearrangement links TRBV6-4 to TRBJ2-2, with a weak D call TRBD1 (6 bases). Per the germline V gene, CDR1 is MRHNA and CDR2 is SNTAGT. The CDR3 contains 14 residues. The V end was cut by 5 bases, the J end by 5 bases, with 12 bases between.

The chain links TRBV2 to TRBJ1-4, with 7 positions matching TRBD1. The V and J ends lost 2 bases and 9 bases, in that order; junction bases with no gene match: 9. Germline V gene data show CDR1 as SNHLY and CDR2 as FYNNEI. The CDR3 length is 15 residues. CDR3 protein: CASSERQGRGKKLFF. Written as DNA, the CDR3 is TGTGCCAGCAGTGAACGACAGGGACGGGGAAAAAAACTGTTTTTT.

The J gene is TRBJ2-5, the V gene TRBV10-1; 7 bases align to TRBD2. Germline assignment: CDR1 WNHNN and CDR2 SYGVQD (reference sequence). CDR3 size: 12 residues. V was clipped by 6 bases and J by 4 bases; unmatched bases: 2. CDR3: CASRASGETQYF. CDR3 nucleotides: TGCGCCAGCAGAGCTAGCGGAGAGACCCAGTACTTC.

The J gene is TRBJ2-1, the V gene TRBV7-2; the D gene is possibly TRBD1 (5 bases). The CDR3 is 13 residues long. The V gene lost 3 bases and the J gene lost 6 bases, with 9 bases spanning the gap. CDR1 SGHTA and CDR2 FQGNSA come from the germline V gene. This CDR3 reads CASSLGPSNEQFF. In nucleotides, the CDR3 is TGTGCCAGCAGCTTGGGGCCCAGCAATGAGCAGTTCTTC.

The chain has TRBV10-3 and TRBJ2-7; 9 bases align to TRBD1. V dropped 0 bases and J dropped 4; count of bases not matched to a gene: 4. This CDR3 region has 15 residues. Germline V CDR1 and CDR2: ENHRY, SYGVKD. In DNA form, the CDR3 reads TGTGCCATCAGTGAGTCCCGGGACAGGGTTTACGAGCAGTACTTC. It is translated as CAISESRDRVYEQYF.

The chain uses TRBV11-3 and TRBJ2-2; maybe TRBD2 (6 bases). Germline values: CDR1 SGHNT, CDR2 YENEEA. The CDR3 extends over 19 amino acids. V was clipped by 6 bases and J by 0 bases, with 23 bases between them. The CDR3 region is CASSHPGGGMIANTGELFF. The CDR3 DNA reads TGTGCCAGCAGTCATCCCGGTGGGGGGATGATCGCGAACACCGGGGAGCTGTTTTTT.

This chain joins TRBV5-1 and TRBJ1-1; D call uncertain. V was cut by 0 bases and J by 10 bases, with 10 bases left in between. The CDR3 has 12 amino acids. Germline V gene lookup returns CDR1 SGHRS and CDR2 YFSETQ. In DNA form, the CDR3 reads TGCGCCAGCAGCTTGGATGGGAAAGGAGCTTTCTTT. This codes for CASSLDGKGAFF.

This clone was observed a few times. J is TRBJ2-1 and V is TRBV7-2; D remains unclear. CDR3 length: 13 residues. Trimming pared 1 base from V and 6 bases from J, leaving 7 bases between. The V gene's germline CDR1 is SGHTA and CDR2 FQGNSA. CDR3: CASSLEAINEQFF. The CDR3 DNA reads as TGTGCCAGCAGCTTAGAGGCCATCAATGAGCAGTTCTTC.

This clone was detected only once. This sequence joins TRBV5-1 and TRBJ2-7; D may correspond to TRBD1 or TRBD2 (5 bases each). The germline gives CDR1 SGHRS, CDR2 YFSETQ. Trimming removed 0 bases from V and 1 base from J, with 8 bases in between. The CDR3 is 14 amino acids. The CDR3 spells CASSLGGSSYEQYF. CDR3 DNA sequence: TGCGCCAGCAGCTTGGGGGGGTCTTCCTACGAGCAGTACTTC.

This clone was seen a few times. CDR3 protein: CASSGLAGAWETQYF. Here the CDR3 DNA reads TGTGCCAGCAGTGGACTAGCGGGAGCTTGGGAGACCCAGTACTTC. The rearrangement links TRBV2 to TRBJ2-5; 12 bases fit TRBD2. V shed 4 bases and J 5 bases; nucleotides not matched to a gene: 5. Germline CDR1 reads SNHLY; CDR2 reads FYNNEI. The CDR3 has 15 residues.

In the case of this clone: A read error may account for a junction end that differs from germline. CDR3 bases: TGCGCCAACAGCTTCGGGACAGGGTTATTGTACGAGCAGTACTTC. Translated, it gives CANSFGTGLLYEQYF. The chain joins TRBV5-1 to TRBJ2-7; 9 bases agree with TRBD1. The CDR3 consists of 15 residues. Looked up from germline, CDR1 is SGHRS and CDR2 is YFSETQ.

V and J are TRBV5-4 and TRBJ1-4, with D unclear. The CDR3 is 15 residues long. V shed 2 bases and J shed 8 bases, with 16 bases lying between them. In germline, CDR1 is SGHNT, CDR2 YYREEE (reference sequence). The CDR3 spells CASSLGGRLDEKLFF. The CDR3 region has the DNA TGTGCCAGCAGCTTAGGTGGGCGGTTGGACGAAAAACTGTTTTTT.

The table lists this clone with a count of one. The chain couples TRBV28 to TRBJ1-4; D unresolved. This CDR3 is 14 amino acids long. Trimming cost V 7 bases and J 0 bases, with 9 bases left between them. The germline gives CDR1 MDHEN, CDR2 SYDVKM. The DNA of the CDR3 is TGTGCCAGCACCCCCGTCTCAACTAATGAAAAACTGTTTTTT. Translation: CASTPVSTNEKLFF.

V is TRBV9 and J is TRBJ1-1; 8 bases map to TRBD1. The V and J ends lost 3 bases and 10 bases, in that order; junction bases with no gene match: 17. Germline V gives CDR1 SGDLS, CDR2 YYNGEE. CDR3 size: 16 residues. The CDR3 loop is CASSADRGDYPDGAFF. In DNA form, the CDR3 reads TGTGCCAGCAGCGCCGACAGGGGAGATTACCCTGACGGAGCTTTCTTT. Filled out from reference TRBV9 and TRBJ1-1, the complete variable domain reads DSGVTQTPKHLITATGQRVTLRCSPRSGDLSVYWYQQSLDQGLQFLIQYYNGEERAKGNILERFSAQQFPDLHSELNLSSLELGDSALYFCASSADRGDYPDGAFFGQGTRLTVV.

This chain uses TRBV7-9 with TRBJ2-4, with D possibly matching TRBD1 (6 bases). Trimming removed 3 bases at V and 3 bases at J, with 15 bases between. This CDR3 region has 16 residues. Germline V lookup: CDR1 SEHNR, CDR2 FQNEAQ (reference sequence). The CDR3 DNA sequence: TGTGCCAGCAGCTTTGGCCAGGGGTCGAGCAAAAACATTCAGTACTTC. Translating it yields CASSFGQGSSKNIQYF.

Here the CDR3 reads CASSPETGEAFF. The CDR3 DNA follows: TGCGCCAGCAGCCCGGAGACAGGTGAAGCTTTCTTT. The chain uses TRBV5-1 and TRBJ1-1; D is perhaps TRBD1 (6 bases). The CDR3 contains 12 residues. Germline V lookup: CDR1 SGHRS, CDR2 YFSETQ. The V end was cut by 4 bases, the J end by 7 bases, with 11 bases between. The full variable domain, with the rest looked up from reference TRBV5-1 and TRBJ1-1, is KAGVTQTPRYLIKTRGQQVTLSCSPISGHRSVSWYQQTPGQGLQFLFEYFSETQRNKGNFPGRFSGRQFSNSRSEMNVSTLELGDSALYLCASSPETGEAFFGQGTRLTVV.

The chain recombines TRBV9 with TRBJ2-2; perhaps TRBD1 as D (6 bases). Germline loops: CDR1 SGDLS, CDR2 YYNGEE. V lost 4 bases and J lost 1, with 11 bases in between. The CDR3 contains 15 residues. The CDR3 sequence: CASSQRQENTGELFF. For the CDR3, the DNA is TGTGCCAGCAGCCAACGACAGGAGAACACCGGGGAGCTGTTTTTT.

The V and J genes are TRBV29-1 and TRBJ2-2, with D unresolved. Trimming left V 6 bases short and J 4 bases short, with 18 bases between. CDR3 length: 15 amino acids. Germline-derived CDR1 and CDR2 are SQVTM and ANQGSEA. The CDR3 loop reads CSVERAGGITGELFF. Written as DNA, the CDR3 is TGCAGCGTAGAGAGAGCAGGTGGGATCACCGGGGAGCTGTTTTTT.

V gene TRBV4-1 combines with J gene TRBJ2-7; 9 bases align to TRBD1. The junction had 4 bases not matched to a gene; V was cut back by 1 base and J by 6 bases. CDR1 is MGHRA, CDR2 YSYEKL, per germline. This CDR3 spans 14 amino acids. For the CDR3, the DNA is TGCGCCAGCAGCCAAGCCGGGACAGGGCTCGAGCAGTACTTC. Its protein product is CASSQAGTGLEQYF.

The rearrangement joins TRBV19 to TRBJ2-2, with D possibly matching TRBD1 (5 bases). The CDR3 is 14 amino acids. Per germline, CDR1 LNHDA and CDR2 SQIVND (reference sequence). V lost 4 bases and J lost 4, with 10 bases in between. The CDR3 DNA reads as TGTGCCAGTAGTACCCAGGGTAGCACCGGGGAGCTGTTTTTT. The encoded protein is CASSTQGSTGELFF.

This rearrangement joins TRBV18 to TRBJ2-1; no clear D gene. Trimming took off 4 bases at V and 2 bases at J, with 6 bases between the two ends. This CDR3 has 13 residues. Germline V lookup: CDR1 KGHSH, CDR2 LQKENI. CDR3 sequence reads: CASSLNTYNEQFF. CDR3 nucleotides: TGTGCCAGCTCACTTAATACCTACAATGAGCAGTTCTTC.

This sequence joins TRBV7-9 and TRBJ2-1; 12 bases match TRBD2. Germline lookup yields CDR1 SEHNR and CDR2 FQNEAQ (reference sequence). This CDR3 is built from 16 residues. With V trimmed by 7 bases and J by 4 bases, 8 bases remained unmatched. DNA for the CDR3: TGTGCCAGCACCTCGGGGACTAGCGGGCTTTACAATGAGCAGTTCTTC. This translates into CASTSGTSGLYNEQFF.

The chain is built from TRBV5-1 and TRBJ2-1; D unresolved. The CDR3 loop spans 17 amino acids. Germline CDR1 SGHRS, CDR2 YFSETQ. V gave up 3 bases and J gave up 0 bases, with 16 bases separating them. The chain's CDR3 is CASSSTQDLVSYNEQFF. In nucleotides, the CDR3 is TGCGCCAGCAGCTCCACACAAGACCTAGTCTCCTACAATGAGCAGTTCTTC.

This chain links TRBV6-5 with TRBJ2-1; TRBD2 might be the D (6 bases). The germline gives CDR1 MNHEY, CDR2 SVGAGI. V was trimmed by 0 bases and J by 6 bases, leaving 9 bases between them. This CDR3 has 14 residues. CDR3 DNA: TGTGCCAGCAGTTACTCGAAGGAGGGCAATGAGCAGTTCTTC. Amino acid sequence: CASSYSKEGNEQFF.

Written as DNA, the CDR3 is TGTGCCAGCAGCATGAGTAGACAGGGGGCTAAGGAGCAGTACTTC. Protein sequence: CASSMSRQGAKEQYF. The J gene is TRBJ2-7, the V gene TRBV27; 10 bases are shared with TRBD1. Germline CDR1 reads MNHEY; CDR2 reads SMNVEV (reference sequence). Unmatched junction bases numbered 12, after V lost 6 bases and J lost 7 bases. CDR3 length: 15 residues.